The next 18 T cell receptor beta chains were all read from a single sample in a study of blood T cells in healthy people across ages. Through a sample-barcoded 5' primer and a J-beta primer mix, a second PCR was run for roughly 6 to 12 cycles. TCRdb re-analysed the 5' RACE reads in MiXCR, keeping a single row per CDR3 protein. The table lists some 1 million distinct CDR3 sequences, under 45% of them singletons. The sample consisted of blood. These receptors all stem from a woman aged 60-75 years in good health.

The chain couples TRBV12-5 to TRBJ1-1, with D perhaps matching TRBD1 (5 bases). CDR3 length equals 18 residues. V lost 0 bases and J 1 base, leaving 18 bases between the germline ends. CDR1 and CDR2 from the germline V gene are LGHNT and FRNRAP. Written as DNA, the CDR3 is TGTGCTAGTGGTTTGGTCGGGCAGGGTCATATCGGGAACACTGAAGCTTTCTTT. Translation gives CASGLVGQGHIGNTEAFF. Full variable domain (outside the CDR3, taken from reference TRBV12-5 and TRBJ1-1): DARVTQTPRHKVTEMGQEVTMRCQPILGHNTVFWYRQTMMQGLELLAYFRNRAPLDDSGMPKDRFSAEMPDATLATLKIQPSEPRDSAVYFCASGLVGQGHIGNTEAFFGQGTRLTVV.

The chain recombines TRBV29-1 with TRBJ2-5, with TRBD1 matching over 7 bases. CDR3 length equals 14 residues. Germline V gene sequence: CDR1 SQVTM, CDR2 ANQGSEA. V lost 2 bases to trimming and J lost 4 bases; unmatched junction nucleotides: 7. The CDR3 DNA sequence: TGCAGCGTTGAACACGACAGGGTGGGAGAGACCCAGTACTTC. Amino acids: CSVEHDRVGETQYF.

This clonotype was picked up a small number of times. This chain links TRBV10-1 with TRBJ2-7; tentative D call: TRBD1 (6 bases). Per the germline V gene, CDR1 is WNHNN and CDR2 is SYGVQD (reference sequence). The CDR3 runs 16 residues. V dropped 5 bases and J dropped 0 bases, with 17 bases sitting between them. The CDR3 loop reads CASSSRIGTPSYEQYF. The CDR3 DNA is TGCGCCAGCAGTTCCCGGATCGGGACACCCTCCTACGAGCAGTACTTC.

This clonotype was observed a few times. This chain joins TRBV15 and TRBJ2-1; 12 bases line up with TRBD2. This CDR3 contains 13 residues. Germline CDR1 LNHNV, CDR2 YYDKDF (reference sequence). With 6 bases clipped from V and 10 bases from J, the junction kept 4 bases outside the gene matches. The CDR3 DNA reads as TGTGCCACCAGTCTCCTAGCGGGAGGGGAGCAGTTCTTC. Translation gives CATSLLAGGEQFF.

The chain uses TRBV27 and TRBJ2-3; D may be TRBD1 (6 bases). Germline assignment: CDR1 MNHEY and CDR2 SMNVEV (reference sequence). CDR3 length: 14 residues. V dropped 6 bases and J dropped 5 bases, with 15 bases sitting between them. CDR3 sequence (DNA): TGTGCCAGCAGCCCCCCAAACAGGGAAGATACGCAGTATTTT. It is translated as CASSPPNREDTQYF.

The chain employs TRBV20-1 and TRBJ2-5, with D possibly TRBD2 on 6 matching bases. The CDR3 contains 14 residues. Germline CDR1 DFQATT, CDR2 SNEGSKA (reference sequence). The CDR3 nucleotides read TGCAGACCACGGGGTTCCCCTCGGGGGGAGACCCAGTACTTC. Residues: CRPRGSPRGETQYF.

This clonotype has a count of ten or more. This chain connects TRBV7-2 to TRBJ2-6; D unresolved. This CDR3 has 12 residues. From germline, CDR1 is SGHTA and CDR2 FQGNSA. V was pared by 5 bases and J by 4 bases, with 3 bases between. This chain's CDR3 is CASSAGANVLTF. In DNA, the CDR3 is TGTGCCAGCAGCGCCGGGGCCAACGTCCTGACTTTC.

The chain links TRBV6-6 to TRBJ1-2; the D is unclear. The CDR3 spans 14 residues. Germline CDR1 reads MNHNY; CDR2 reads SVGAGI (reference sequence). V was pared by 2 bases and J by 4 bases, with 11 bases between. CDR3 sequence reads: CASSYTTEVYGYTF. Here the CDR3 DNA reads TGTGCCAGCAGTTACACTACAGAAGTCTATGGCTACACCTTC.

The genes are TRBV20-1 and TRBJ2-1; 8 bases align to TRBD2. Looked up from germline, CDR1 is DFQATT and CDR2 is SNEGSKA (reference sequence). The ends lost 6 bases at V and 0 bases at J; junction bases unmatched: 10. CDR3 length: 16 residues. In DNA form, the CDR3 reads TGCAGTGCCAAAACCTTAGCGGGGAGCTCCTACAATGAGCAGTTCTTC. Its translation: CSAKTLAGSSYNEQFF.

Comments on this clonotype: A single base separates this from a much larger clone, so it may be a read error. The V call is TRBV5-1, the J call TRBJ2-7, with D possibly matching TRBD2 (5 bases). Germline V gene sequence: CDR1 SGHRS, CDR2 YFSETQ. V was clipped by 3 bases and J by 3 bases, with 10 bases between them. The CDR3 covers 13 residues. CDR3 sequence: CASSWSRDYEQYF. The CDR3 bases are TGCGCCAGCAGCTGGAGTCGGGACTACGAGCAGTACTTC.

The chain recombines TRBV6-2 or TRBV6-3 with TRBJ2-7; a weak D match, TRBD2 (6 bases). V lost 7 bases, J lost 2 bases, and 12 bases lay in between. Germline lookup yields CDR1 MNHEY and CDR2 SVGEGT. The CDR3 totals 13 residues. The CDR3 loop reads CASNPGVAYEQYF. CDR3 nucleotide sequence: TGTGCCAGCAACCCGGGGGTAGCCTACGAGCAGTACTTC.

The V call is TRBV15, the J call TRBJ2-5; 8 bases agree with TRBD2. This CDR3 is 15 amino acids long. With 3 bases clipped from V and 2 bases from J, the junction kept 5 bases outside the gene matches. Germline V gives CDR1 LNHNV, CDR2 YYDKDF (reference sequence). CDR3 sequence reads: CATSSGRGAQETQYF. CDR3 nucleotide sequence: TGTGCCACCAGCAGCGGGAGGGGCGCACAAGAGACCCAGTACTTC.

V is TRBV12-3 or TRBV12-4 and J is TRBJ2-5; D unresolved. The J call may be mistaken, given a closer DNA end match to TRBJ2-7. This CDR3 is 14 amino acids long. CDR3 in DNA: TGTGCCAGCACCCAGGACCGATTCTCCTACGAGCAGTACTTC. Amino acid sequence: CASTQDRFSYEQYF.

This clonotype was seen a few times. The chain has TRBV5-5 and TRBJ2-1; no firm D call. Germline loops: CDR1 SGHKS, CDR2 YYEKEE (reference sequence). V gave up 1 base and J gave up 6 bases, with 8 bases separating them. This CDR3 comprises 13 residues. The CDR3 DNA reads TGTGCCAGCAGCTTGTCCCCCATCAATGAGCAGTTCTTC. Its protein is CASSLSPINEQFF.

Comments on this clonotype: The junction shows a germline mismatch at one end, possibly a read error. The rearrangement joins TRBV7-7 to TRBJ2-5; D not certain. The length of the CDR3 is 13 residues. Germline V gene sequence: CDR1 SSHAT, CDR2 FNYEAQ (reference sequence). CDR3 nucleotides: TGTGCCAACAGCCCTCGGGCCCAAGAGACCCAGTACTTC. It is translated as CANSPRAQETQYF.

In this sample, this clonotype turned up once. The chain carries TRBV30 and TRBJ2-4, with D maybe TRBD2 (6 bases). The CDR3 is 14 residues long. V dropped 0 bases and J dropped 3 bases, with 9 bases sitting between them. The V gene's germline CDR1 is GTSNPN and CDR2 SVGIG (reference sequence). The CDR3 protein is CAWSVRGGKNIQYF. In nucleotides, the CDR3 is TGTGCCTGGAGTGTAAGGGGAGGCAAAAACATTCAGTACTTC.

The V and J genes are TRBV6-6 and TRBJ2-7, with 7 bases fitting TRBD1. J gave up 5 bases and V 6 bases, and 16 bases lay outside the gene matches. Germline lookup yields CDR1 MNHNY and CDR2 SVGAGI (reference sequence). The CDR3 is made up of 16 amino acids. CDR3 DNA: TGTGCCAGCAGGGGGACAGAACCACTAGGGTCTCACGAGCAGTACTTC. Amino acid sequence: CASRGTEPLGSHEQYF.

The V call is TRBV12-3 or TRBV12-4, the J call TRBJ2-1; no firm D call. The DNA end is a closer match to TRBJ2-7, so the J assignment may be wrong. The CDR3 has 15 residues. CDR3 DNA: TGTGCCAGCAGCTCCGGGTTCGCTGCCTACAATGAGCAGTACTTC. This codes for CASSSGFAAYNEQYF.